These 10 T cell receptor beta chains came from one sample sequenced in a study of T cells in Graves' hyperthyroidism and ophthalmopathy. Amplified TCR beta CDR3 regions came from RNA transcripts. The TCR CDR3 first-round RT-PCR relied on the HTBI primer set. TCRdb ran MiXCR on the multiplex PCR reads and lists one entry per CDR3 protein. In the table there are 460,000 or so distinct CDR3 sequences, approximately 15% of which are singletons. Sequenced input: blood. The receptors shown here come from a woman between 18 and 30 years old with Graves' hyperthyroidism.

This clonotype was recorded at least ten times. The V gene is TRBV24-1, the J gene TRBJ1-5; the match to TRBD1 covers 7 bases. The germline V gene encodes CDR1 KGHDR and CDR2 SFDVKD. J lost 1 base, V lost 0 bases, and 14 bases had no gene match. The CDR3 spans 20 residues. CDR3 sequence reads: CATSDLPRMDRSSSNQPQHF. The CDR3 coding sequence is TGTGCCACCAGTGATTTGCCCCGGATGGACAGGTCCTCAAGCAATCAGCCCCAGCATTTT.

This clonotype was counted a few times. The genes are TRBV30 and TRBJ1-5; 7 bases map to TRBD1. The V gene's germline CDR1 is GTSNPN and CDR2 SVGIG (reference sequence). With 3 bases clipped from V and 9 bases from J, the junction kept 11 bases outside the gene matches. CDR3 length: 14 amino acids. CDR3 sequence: CAWSAYTGDGPQHF. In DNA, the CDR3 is TGTGCCTGGAGCGCCTACACAGGGGACGGGCCCCAGCATTTT. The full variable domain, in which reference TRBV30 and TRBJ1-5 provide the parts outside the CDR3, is SQTIHQWPATLVQPVGSPLSLECTVEGTSNPNLYWYRQAAGRGLQLLFYSVGIGQISSEVPQNLSASRPQDRQFILSSKKLLLSDSGFYLCAWSAYTGDGPQHFGDGTRLSIL.

The CDR3 reads CASSTVRGDTQYF. The CDR3 DNA reads TGTGCCAGTAGTACTGTCCGGGGAGATACGCAGTATTTT. The rearrangement links TRBV19 to TRBJ2-3; D perhaps matches TRBD2 (5 bases). Germline CDR1 and CDR2: LNHDA and SQIVND (reference sequence). The ends were cut back, 4 bases at V and 5 bases at J, with 10 bases in the middle. The CDR3 extends over 13 amino acids.

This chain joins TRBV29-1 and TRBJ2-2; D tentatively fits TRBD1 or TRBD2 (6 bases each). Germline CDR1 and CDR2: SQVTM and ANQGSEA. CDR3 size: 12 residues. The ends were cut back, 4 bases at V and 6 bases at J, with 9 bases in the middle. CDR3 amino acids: CSVVRGAGELFF. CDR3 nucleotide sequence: TGCAGCGTTGTAAGGGGGGCCGGGGAGCTGTTTTTT.

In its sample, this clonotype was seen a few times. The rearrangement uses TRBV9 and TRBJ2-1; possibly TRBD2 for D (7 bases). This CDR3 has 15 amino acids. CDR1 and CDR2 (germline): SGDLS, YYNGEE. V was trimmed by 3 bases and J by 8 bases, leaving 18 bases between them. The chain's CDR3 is CASSGAGAMGDEQFF. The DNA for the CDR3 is TGTGCCAGCAGCGGCGCGGGGGCGATGGGGGATGAGCAGTTCTTC.

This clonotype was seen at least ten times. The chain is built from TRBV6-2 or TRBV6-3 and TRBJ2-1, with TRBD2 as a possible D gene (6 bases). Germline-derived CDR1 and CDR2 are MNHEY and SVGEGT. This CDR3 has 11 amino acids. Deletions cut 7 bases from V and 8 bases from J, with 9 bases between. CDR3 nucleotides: TGTGCCAGCATGGGAGGATATGAGCAGTTCTTC. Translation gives CASMGGYEQFF.

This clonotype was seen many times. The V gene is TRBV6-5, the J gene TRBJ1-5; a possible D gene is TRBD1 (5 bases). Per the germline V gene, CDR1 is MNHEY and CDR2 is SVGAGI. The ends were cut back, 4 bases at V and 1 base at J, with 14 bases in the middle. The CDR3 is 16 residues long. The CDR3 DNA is TGTGCCAGCAGTTCAGGTTCAGGGAGGAGCAATCAGCCCCAGCATTTT. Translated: CASSSGSGRSNQPQHF.

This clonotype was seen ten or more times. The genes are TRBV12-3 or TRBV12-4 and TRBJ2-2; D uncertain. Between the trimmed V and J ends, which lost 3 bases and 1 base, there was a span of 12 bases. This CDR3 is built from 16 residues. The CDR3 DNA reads TGTGCCAGCAGTTTCCCCGCCACATTGAACACCGGGGAGCTGTTTTTT. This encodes CASSFPATLNTGELFF.

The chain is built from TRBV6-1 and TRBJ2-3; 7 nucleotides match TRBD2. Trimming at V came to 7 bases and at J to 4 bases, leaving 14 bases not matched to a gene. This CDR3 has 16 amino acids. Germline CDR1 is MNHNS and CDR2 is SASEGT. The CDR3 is CASTRTLAGAADTQYF. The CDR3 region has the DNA TGTGCCAGCACTAGAACATTAGCGGGTGCCGCAGATACGCAGTATTTT.

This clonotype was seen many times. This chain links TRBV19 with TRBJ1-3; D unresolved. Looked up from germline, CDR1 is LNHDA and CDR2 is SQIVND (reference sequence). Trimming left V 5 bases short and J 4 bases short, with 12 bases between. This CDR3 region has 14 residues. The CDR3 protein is CASSPDRIGNTIYF. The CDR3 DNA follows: TGTGCCAGTAGTCCGGACCGCATAGGAAACACCATATATTTT. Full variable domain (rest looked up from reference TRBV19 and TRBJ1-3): DGGITQSPKYLFRKEGQNVTLSCEQNLNHDAMYWYRQDPGQGLRLIYYSQIVNDFQKGDIAEGYSVSREKKESFPLTVTSAQKNPTAFYLCASSPDRIGNTIYFGEGSWLTVV.